This TCR beta chain was recovered during a study of blood T cell repertoires in COVID-19. CDR1 is MNHEY, CDR2 SVGAGI, per germline. This CDR3 is 13 amino acids long. V was shortened by 2 bases and J by 4 bases, with 6 bases between the two germline ends. Generated by immunoSEQ multiplex PCR, the TCRdb table keeps only in-frame clones and is missing some. The sample records roughly 100,000 clones, roughly 80% being singletons. In this sample, this clone turned up a few times. The receptor was derived from a woman of 80 years or more with acute or convalescent COVID-19. The J gene is TRBJ2-1, the V gene TRBV6-5; a possible D gene is TRBD2 (6 bases). The source material was peripheral blood. The CDR3 protein is CASSYGGYNEQFF. The CDR3 bases are TGTGCCAGCAGTTACGGAGGGTACAATGAGCAGTTCTTC.